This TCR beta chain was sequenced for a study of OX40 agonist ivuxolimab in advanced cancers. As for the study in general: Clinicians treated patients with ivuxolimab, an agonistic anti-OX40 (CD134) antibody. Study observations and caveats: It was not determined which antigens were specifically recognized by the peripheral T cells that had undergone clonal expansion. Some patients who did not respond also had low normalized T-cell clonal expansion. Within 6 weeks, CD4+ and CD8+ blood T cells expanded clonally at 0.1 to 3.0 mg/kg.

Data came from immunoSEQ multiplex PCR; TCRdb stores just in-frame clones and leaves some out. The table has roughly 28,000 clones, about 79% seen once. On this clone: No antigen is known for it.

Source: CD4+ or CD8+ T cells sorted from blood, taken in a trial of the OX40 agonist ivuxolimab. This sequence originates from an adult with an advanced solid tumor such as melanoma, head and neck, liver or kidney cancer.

The CDR3 bases are TGTGCCAGCAGCTTAACCCTCCCAGGGAGTGAAGCTTTCTTT. This translates into CASSLTLPGSEAFF. This chain uses TRBV11-2 with TRBJ1-1; possibly TRBD1 for D (5 bases). Trimming pared 2 bases from V and 7 bases from J, leaving 14 bases between. Germline assignment: CDR1 SGHAT and CDR2 FQNNGV. The CDR3 is made up of 14 amino acids.